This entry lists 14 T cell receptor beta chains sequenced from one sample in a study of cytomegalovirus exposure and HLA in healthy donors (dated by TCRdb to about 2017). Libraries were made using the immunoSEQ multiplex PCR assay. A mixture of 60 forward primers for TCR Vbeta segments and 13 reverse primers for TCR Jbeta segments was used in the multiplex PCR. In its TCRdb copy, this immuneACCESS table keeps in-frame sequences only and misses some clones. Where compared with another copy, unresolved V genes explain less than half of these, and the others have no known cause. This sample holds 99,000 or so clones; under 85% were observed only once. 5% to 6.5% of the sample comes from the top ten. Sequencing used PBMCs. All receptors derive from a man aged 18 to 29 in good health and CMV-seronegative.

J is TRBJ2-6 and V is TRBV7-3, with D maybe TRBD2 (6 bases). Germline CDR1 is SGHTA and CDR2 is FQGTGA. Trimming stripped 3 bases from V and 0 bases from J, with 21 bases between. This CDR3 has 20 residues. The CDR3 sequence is CASSLFGRGWGSSGANVLTF. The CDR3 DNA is TGTGCCAGCAGCTTGTTCGGGCGGGGATGGGGGAGCTCTGGGGCCAACGTCCTGACTTTC.

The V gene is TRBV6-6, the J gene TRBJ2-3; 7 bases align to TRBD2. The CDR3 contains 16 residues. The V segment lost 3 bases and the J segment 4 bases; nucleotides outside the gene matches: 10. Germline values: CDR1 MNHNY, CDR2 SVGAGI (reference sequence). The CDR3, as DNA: TGTGCCAGCAGTTATTCGGGCGGGAGTACCGCAGATACGCAGTATTTT. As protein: CASSYSGGSTADTQYF.

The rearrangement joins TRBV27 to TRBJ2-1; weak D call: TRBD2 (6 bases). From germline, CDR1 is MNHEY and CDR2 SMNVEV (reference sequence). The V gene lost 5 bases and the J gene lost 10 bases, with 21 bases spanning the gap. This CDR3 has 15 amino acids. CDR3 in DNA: TGTGCCAGCAGTGATAAAACGCCTTCGGGAGACGAGCAGTTCTTC. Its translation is CASSDKTPSGDEQFF.

CDR3 sequence: CASSFQGRNTIYF. The CDR3, as DNA: TGTGCCAGCAGTTTCCAGGGGAGAAACACCATATATTTT. The rearrangement uses TRBV28 and TRBJ1-3; maybe TRBD1 (6 bases). The germline V gene has CDR1 MDHEN and CDR2 SYDVKM. The CDR3 runs 13 residues. Between the trimmed V and J ends, which lost 3 bases and 5 bases, there was a span of 8 bases.

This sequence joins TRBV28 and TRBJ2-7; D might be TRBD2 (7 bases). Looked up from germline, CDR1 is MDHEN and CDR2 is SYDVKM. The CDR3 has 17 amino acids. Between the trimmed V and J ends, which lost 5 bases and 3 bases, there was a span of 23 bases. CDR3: CASSPWGGAVDDYEQYF. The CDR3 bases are TGTGCCAGCAGTCCCTGGGGGGGGGCGGTGGACGACTACGAGCAGTACTTC.

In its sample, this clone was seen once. The CDR3 is CASSARDFTDTQYF. As DNA, the CDR3 is TGTGCCAGCAGCGCCCGGGACTTCACAGATACGCAGTATTTT. The chain combines TRBV9 with TRBJ2-3; perhaps TRBD2 as D (6 bases). V was shortened by 3 bases and J by 2 bases, with 10 bases between the two germline ends. Germline CDR1 SGDLS, CDR2 YYNGEE. The CDR3 covers 14 residues.

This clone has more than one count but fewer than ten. CDR3 sequence (DNA): TGTGCCAGCAGTTTTACCCCAACAGGGGTTCAGGGCTACACCTTC. Translation gives CASSFTPTGVQGYTF. This chain links TRBV27 with TRBJ1-2; 7 positions match TRBD1. With V trimmed by 3 bases and J by 8 bases, 12 bases remained unmatched. From germline, CDR1 is MNHEY and CDR2 SMNVEV (reference sequence). This CDR3 comprises 15 residues.

Here the CDR3 reads CASSSDYITYEQYF. CDR3 bases: TGTGCCAGCAGCAGTGACTATATTACCTACGAGCAGTACTTC. The chain combines TRBV2 with TRBJ2-7; the D gene is possibly TRBD2 (5 bases). This CDR3 spans 14 amino acids. Deletions cut 6 bases from V and 2 bases from J, with 14 bases between. Germline CDR1 SNHLY, CDR2 FYNNEI.

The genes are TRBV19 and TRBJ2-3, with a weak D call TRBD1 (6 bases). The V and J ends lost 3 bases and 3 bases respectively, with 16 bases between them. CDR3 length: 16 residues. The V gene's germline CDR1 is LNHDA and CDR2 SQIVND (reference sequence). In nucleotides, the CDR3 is TGTGCCAGTAGTATTTGGGGGCCAAGGTTGACAGATACGCAGTATTTT. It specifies CASSIWGPRLTDTQYF.

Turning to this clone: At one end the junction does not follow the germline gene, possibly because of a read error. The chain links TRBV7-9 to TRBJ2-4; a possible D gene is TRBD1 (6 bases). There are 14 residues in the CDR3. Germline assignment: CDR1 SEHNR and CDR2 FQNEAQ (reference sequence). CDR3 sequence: CAGSLGGQKNIQYF. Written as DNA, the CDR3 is TGTGCCGGCAGCTTAGGCGGACAGAAAAACATTCAGTACTTC.

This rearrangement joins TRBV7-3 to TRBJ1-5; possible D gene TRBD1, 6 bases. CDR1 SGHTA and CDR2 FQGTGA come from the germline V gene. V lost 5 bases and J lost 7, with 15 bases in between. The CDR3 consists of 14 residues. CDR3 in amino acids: CASSPRGGPQPQHF. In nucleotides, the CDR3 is TGTGCCAGCAGCCCTCGGGGGGGGCCCCAGCCCCAGCATTTT.

The CDR3 protein is CASSPFGGRGRETQYF. The CDR3 coding sequence is TGTGCCAGCAGCCCCTTTGGTGGGAGAGGAAGAGAGACCCAGTACTTC. The chain has TRBV9 and TRBJ2-5; a weak D match, TRBD2 (5 bases). Germline V gene sequence: CDR1 SGDLS, CDR2 YYNGEE. This CDR3 is 16 amino acids long. Trimming cost V 4 bases and J 4 bases, with 20 bases left between them.

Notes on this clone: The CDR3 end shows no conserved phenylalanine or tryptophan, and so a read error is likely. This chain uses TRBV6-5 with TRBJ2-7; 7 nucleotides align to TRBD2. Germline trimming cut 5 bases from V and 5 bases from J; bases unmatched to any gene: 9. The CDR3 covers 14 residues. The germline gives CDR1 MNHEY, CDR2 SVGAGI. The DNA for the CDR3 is TGTGCCAGCAGTGAAGTACGTCGGGGGGACGAGCAGTACCTC. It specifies CASSEVRRGDEQYL.

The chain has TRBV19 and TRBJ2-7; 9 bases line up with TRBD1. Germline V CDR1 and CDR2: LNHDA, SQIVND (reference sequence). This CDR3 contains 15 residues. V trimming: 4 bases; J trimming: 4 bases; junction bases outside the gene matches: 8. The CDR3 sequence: CASSTTGTGTYEQYF. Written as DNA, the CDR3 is TGTGCCAGTAGTACGACCGGGACAGGGACATACGAGCAGTACTTC. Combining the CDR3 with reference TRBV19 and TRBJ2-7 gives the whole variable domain DGGITQSPKYLFRKEGQNVTLSCEQNLNHDAMYWYRQDPGQGLRLIYYSQIVNDFQKGDIAEGYSVSREKKESFPLTVTSAQKNPTAFYLCASSTTGTGTYEQYFGPGTRLTVT.